The entry that follows covers one T cell receptor (beta chain) sequence. Antigen unknown. This sample is drawn from a study of post-analysis software for immune sequencing data. The study, taken as a whole, reports: Patients had higher frequencies than controls of a handful of TRBV segments, including TRBV5-6, TRBV5-1 and TRBV20-1.

Each TCR beta cDNA library carried unique molecular identifiers. From the PCR reads, TCRdb called clonotypes with MiXCR, one entry per CDR3 protein. This repertoire shows hundreds of thousands of distinct CDR3 sequences, about 32% found once; its top ten account for about 0.5%. The CDR3 totals 14 residues. V was trimmed by 1 base and J by 3 bases, leaving 12 bases between them. Germline V gene sequence: CDR1 DFQATT, CDR2 SNEGSKA (reference sequence). This receptor was identified in a girl aged 10 to 17 with multiple sclerosis. The sequenced sample was blood. V usage is TRBV20-1 and J usage is TRBJ1-2; tentatively, D is TRBD1 (6 bases). The CDR3 here is CSARGSGGHYGYTF. The DNA for the CDR3 is TGCAGTGCTAGAGGGTCTGGGGGCCACTATGGCTACACCTTC.